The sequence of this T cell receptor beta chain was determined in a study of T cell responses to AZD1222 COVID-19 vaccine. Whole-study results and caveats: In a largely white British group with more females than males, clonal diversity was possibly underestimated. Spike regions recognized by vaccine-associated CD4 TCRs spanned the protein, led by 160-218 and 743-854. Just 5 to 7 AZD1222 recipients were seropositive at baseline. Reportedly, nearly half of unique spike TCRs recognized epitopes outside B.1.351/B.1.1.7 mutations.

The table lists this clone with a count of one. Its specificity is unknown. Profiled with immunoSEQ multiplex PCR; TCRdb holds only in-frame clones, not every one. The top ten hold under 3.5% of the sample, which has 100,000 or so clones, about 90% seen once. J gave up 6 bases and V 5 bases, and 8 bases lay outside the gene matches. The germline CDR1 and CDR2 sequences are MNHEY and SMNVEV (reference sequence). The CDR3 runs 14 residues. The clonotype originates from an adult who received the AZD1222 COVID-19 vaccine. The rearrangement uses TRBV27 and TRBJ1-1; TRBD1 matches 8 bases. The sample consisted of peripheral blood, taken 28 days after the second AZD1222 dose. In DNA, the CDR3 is TGTGCCAGCAGTCCCCCGGACAGGGTCTCTGAAGCTTTCTTT. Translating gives CASSPPDRVSEAFF.